This record concerns one T cell receptor (beta chain) sequence. The antigen is undetermined. Only in-frame clones appear in the TCRdb table, and some are missing; sequencing was by immunoSEQ multiplex PCR. The sample consists of some 77,000 clones, roughly 92% of them appearing once. Germline V CDR1 and CDR2: SGDLS, YYNGEE. CDR3 length: 18 amino acids. V lost 4 bases and J lost 0, with 23 bases in between. This sample was taken from a study of OX40 agonist ivuxolimab in advanced cancers. Whole-study context: Anti-PD-1, anti-PD-L1 or anti-CTLA-4 therapy given earlier was allowed, and 35% to 50% had some. Findings and caveats of the study: There were also nonresponders showing low normalized T-cell clonal expansion.

The genes are TRBV9 and TRBJ2-7; a possible D gene is TRBD2 (8 bases). Sequenced here: CD4+ or CD8+ T cells sorted from blood, sampled in a trial of the OX40 agonist ivuxolimab. The origin of this receptor is an adult with an advanced solid tumor such as melanoma, head and neck, liver or kidney cancer. Here the CDR3 DNA reads TGTGCCAGCAGCTCAGGGGGTCGGGCGGGAGGTCTCTCCTACGAGCAGTACTTC. Protein product: CASSSGGRAGGLSYEQYF.